Included here is one TCR beta chain sequence, with context. These data originate in a study of T cell changes during pregnancy in multiple sclerosis. The data were produced by immunoSEQ multiplex PCR, yet TCRdb's version contains in-frame clones alone and is incomplete. The sample carries more than 55,000 clones, more than 85% recorded once. The clonotype comes from a female donor in good health, enrolled as a control in a pregnancy study. Specimen: peripheral blood, collected in the first trimester of pregnancy.

The CDR3 reads CASSYLPYEQYF. For the CDR3, the DNA is TGTGCCAGCAGCTACCTACCATACGAGCAGTACTTC. V and J are TRBV7-9 and TRBJ2-7; D gene ambiguous. Germline V lookup: CDR1 SEHNR, CDR2 FQNEAQ (reference sequence). The CDR3 is 12 amino acids. V was clipped by 4 bases and J by 4 bases, with 8 bases between them.